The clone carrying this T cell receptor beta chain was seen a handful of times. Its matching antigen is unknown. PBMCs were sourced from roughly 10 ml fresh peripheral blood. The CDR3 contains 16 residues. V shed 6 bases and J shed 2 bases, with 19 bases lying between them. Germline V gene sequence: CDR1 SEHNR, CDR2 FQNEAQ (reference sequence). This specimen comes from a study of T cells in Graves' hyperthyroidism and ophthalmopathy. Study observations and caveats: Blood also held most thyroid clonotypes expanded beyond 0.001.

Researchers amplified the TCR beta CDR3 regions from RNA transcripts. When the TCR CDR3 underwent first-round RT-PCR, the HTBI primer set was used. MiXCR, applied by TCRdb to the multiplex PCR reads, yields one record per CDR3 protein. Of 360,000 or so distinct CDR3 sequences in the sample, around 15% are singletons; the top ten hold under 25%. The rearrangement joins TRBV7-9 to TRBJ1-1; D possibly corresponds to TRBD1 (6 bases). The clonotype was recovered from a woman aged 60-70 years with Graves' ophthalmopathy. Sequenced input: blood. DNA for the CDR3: TGTGCCAGCAGTCCTAGCCAAAAGGGGGGAAACACTGAAGCTTTCTTT. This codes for CASSPSQKGGNTEAFF.